The clone carrying this T cell receptor beta chain was recorded once. This entry belongs to a study of blood T cell repertoires in COVID-19. Study-wide background: Acute and convalescent COVID-19 samples came from the United States, Italy and Spain. The analysed material was cDNA or gDNA that came from T cells, B-cell-depleted T cells, or PBMCs.

Per the original methods: Nucleated cell counts were estimated from reference gene primer amplification. Sequencing used immunoSEQ multiplex PCR; TCRdb keeps in-frame clones, though not all of them. Clonal size and the V and J genes are those of that table, whereas D and trimming came from the DNA. The profile covers 30,000 to 35,000 clones, with less than 95% appearing a single time and 15% to 20% taken by the ten largest. This TCR was recovered from a man older than 75 with acute or convalescent COVID-19. The sequencing sample was made of peripheral blood.

CDR3 coding DNA: TGTGCCAGCAGCTTAACCCCACGGGGGGCTGAAAACATTCAGTACTTC. Protein: CASSLTPRGAENIQYF. The rearrangement links TRBV7-2 to TRBJ2-4, with a possible D match to TRBD2 (7 bases). Germline V gives CDR1 SGHTA, CDR2 FQGNSA. V was clipped by 2 bases and J by 5 bases, with 16 bases between them. This CDR3 is built from 16 residues.